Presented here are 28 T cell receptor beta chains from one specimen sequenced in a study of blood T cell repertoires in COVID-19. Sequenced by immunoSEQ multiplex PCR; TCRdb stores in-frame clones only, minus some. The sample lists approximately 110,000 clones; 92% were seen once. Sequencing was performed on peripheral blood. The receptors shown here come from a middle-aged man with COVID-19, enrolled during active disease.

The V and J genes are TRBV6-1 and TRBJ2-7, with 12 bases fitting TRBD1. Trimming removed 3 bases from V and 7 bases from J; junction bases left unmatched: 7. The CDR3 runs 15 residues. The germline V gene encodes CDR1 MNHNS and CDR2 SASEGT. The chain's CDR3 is CASSDPGQGAGEQYV. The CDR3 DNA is TGTGCCAGCAGTGACCCGGGACAGGGGGCCGGTGAGCAGTACGTC.

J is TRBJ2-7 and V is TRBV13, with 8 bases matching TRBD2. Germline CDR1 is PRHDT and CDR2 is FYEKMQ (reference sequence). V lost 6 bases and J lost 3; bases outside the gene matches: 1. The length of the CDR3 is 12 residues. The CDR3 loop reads CASSTSGYEQYF. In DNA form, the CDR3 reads TGTGCCAGCAGTACTAGCGGCTACGAGCAGTACTTC.

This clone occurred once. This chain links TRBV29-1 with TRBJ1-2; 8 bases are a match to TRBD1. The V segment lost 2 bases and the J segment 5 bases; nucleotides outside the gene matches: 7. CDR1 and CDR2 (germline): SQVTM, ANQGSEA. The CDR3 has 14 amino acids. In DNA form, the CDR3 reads TGCAGCGTTGAACCCCCAGGGGGCGTGTATGGCTACACCTTC. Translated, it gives CSVEPPGGVYGYTF.

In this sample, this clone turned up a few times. The CDR3 nucleotides read TGTGCCAGCAGCGTAGGGAGCGGTCAGCCCCAGCATTTT. It translates to CASSVGSGQPQHF. The rearrangement uses TRBV9 and TRBJ1-5; the D is unclear. V lost 0 bases and J lost 6, with 7 bases in between. The CDR3 is made up of 13 amino acids. The germline V gene has CDR1 SGDLS and CDR2 YYNGEE.

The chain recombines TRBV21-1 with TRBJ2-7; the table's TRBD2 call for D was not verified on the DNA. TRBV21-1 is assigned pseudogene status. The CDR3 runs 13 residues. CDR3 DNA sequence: TGTGCCAGCAGCAACCTAGCGGGAGTCGAGCAGTACGTC. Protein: CASSNLAGVEQYV.

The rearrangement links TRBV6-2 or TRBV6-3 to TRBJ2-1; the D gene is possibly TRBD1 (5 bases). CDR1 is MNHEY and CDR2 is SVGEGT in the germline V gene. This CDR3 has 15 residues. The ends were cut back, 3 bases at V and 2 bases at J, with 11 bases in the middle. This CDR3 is CASSYTGQPYNEQFF. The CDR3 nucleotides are TGTGCCAGCAGTTATACCGGACAACCCTACAATGAGCAGTTCTTC.

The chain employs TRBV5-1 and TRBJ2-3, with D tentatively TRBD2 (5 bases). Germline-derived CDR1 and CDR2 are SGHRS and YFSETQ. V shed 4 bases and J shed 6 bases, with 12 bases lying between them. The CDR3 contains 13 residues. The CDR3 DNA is TGCGCCAGCAGCCCGGGGATAGCTGATACGCAGTATTTT. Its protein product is CASSPGIADTQYF.

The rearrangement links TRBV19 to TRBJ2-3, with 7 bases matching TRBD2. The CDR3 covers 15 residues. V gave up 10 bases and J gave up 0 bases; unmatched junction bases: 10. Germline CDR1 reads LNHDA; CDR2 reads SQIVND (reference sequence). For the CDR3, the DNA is TGTGCCACGAGACTTACTAGCGTTAGCACAGATACGCAGTATTTT. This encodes CATRLTSVSTDTQYF.

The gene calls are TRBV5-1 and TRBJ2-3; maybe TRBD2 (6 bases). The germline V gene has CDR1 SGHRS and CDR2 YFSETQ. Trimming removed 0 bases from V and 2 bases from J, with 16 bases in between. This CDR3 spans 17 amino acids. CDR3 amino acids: CASSLARASEYTDTQYF. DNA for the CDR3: TGCGCCAGCAGCTTGGCCCGGGCTAGCGAGTACACAGATACGCAGTATTTT.

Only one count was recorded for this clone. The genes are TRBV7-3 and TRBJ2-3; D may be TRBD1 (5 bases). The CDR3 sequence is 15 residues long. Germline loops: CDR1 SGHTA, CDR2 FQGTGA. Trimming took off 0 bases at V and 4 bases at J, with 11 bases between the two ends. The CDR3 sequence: CASSLTVRASDTQYF. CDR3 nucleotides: TGTGCCAGCAGCTTAACGGTCAGGGCCTCAGATACGCAGTATTTT.

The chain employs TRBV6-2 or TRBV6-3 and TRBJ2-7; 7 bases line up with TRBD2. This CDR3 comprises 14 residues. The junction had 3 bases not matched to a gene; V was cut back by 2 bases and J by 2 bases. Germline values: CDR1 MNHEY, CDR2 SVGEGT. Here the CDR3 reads CASSYERDAYEQYF. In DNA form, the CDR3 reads TGTGCCAGCAGTTACGAGCGGGACGCCTACGAGCAGTACTTC.

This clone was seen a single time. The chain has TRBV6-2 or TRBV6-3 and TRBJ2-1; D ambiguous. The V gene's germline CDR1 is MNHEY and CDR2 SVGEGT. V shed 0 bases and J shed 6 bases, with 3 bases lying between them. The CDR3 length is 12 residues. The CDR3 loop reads CASSYSSNEQFF. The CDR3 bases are TGTGCCAGCAGTTACTCTAGCAATGAGCAGTTCTTC.

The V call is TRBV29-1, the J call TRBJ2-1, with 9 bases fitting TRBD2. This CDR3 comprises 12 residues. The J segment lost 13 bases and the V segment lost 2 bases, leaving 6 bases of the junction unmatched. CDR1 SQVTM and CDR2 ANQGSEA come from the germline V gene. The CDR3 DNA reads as TGCAGCGTTGAATGGGATAGCGGGAGTCAGTTCTTC. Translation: CSVEWDSGSQFF.

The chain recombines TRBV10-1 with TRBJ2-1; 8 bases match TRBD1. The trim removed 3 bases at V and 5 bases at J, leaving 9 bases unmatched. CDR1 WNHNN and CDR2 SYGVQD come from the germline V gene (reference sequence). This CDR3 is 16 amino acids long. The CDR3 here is CASSDPGTGVNNEQFF. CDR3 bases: TGCGCCAGCAGTGATCCCGGGACAGGTGTTAACAATGAGCAGTTCTTC.

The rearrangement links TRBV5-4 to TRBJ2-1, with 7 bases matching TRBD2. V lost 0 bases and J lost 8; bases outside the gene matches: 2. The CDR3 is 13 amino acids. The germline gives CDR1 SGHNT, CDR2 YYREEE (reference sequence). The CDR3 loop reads CASSLAGGYEQFF. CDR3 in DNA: TGTGCCAGCAGCTTGGCGGGAGGATATGAGCAGTTCTTC. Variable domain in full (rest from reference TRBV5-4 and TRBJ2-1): ETGVTQSPTHLIKTRGQQVTLRCSSQSGHNTVSWYQQALGQGPQFIFQYYREEENGRGNFPPRFSGLQFPNYSSELNVNALELDDSALYLCASSLAGGYEQFFGPGTRLTVL.

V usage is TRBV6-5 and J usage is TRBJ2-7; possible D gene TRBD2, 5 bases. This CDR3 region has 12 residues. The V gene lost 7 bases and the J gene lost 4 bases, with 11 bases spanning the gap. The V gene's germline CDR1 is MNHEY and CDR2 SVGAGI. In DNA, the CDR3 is TGTGCCAGCACCGTCGGACTTTACGAGCAGTACTTC. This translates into CASTVGLYEQYF.

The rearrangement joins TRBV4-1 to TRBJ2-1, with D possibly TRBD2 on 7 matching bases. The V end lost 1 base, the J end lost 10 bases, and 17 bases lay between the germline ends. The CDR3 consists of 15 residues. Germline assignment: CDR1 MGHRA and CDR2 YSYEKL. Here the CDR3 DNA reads TGCGCCAGCAGCCAAGGACTAGGGGGGGGGTTGGAGCAGTTCTTC. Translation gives CASSQGLGGGLEQFF.

The CDR3: CASSPRGSGETQYF. Written as DNA, the CDR3 is TGTGCCAGCTCACCTCGGGGGAGCGGGGAGACCCAGTACTTC. The rearrangement links TRBV18 to TRBJ2-5, with D possibly being TRBD2 (6 bases). V shed 3 bases and J shed 5 bases, with 13 bases lying between them. CDR1 and CDR2 from the germline V gene are KGHSH and LQKENI. CDR3 size: 14 residues.

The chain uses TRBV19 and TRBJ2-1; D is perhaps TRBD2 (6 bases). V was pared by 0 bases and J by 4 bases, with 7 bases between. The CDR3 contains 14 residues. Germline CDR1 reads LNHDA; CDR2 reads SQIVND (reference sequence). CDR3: CASSIELAYNEQFF. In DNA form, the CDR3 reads TGTGCCAGTAGTATAGAGCTAGCGTACAATGAGCAGTTCTTC. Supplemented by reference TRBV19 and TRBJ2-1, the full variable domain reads DGGITQSPKYLFRKEGQNVTLSCEQNLNHDAMYWYRQDPGQGLRLIYYSQIVNDFQKGDIAEGYSVSREKKESFPLTVTSAQKNPTAFYLCASSIELAYNEQFFGPGTRLTVL.

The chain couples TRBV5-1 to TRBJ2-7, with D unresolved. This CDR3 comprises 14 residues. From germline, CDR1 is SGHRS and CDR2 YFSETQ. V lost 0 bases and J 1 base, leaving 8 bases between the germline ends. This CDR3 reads CASSLVSESYEQYF. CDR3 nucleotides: TGCGCCAGCAGCTTGGTGTCAGAATCCTACGAGCAGTACTTC.

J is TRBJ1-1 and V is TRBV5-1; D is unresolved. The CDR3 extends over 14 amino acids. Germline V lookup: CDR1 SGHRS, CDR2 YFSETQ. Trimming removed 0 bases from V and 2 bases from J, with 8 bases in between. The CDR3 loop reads CASSLVAINTEAFF. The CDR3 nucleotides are TGCGCCAGCAGCTTGGTGGCCATCAACACTGAAGCTTTCTTT.

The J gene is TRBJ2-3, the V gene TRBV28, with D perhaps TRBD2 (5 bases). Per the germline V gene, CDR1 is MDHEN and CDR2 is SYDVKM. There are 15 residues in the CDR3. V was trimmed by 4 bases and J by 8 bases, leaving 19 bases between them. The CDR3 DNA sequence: TGTGCCAGCAGTTCCTCCAGAAGGGAGCCCGTTACGCAGTATTTT. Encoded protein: CASSSSRREPVTQYF.

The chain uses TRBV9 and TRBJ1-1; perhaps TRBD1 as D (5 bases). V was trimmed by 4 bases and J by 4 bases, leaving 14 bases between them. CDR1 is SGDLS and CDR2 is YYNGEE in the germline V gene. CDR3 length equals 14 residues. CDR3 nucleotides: TGTGCCAGCAGCCCGTACGGGGGAGGCACTGAAGCTTTCTTT. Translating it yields CASSPYGGGTEAFF. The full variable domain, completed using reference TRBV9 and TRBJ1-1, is DSGVTQTPKHLITATGQRVTLRCSPRSGDLSVYWYQQSLDQGLQFLIQYYNGEERAKGNILERFSAQQFPDLHSELNLSSLELGDSALYFCASSPYGGGTEAFFGQGTRLTVV.

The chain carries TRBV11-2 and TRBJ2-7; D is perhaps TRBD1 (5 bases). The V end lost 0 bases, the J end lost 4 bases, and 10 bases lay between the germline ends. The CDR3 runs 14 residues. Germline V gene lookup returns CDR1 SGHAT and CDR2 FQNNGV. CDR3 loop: CASSLDRVNYEQYF. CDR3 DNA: TGTGCCAGCAGCTTAGACAGGGTAAATTACGAGCAGTACTTC. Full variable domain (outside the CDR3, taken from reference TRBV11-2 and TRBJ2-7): EAGVAQSPRYKIIEKRQSVAFWCNPISGHATLYWYQQILGQGPKLLIQFQNNGVVDDSQLPKDRFSAERLKGVDSTLKIQPAKLEDSAVYLCASSLDRVNYEQYFGPGTRLTVT.

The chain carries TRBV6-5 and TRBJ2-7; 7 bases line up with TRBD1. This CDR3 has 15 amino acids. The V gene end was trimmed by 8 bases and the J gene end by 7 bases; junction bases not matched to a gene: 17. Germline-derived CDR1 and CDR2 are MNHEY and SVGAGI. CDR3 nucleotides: TGTGCCAGCTCAAGAGCCGGGACAGCACTTGAAGAGCAGTACTTC. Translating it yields CASSRAGTALEEQYF.

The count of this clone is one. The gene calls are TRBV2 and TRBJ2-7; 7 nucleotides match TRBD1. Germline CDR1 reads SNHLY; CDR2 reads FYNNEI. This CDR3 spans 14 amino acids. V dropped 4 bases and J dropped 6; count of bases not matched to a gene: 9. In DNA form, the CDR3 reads TGTGCCAGCAGTGGTTACGTAGGACAGGCCGAGCAGTACGTC. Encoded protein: CASSGYVGQAEQYV.

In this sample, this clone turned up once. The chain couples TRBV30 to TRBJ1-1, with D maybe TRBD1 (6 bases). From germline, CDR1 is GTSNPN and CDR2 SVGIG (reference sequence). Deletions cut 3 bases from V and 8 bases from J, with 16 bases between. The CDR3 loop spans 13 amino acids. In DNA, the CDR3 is TGTGCCTGGAGGGATCAAGCGACAGGAGAAGCTTTCTTT. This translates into CAWRDQATGEAFF.

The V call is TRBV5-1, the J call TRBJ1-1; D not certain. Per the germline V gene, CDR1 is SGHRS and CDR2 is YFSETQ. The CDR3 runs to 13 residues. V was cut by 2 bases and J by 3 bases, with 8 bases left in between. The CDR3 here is CASSFQRDTEAFF. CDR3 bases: TGCGCCAGCAGCTTCCAGAGGGACACTGAAGCTTTCTTT. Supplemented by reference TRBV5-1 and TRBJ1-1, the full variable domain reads KAGVTQTPRYLIKTRGQQVTLSCSPISGHRSVSWYQQTPGQGLQFLFEYFSETQRNKGNFPGRFSGRQFSNSRSEMNVSTLELGDSALYLCASSFQRDTEAFFGQGTRLTVV.